These T cell receptor beta chains were read from a single sample in a study of OX40 agonist ivuxolimab in advanced cancers. Data came from immunoSEQ multiplex PCR; TCRdb stores just in-frame clones and leaves some out. The profile covers tens of thousands of clones, with roughly 85% appearing a single time and 1.5% to 2.5% taken by the ten largest. Sequenced here: CD4+ or CD8+ T cells sorted from blood, sampled in a trial of the OX40 agonist ivuxolimab. The receptor set was obtained from an adult with an advanced solid tumor such as melanoma, head and neck, liver or kidney cancer. The CDR3 runs from the conserved cysteine through the conserved F or W. The D gene is left open where the match is weak. Clone size is given for some rows only: seen once, a few or many times, or a class if the clone is expanded.

clone_size	d_call	v_call	j_call	cdr3_length	cdr3_aa	cdr3_nt
once	TRBD2	TRBV6-1	TRBJ2-2	15	CASRWRGGEAGELFF	TGTGCCAGCAGGTGGCGGGGGGGCGAGGCCGGGGAGCTGTTTTTT
-	TRBD1	TRBV28	TRBJ2-5	14	CASSRQGAQETQYF	TGTGCCAGCAGTCGACAGGGGGCTCAAGAGACCCAGTACTTC
-	-	TRBV2	TRBJ2-1	13	CASREGAQDEQFF	TGTGCCAGCAGAGAGGGAGCTCAGGATGAGCAGTTCTTC
few	-	TRBV5-4	TRBJ2-5	13	CASSLAREETQYF	TGTGCCAGCAGCTTGGCCAGGGAAGAGACCCAGTACTTC
once	TRBD1	TRBV19	TRBJ2-7	14	CASKRDRGDYEQYF	TGTGCCAGTAAGCGGGACAGGGGGGACTACGAGCAGTACTTC
-	-	TRBV7-9	TRBJ1-2	13	CASSLNFPYGYTF	TGTGCCAGCAGCTTAAATTTCCCCTATGGCTACACCTTC
-	-	TRBV4-3	TRBJ2-7	13	CASSPDLGYEQYF	TGCGCCAGCAGCCCAGACCTGGGGTACGAGCAGTACTTC
-	-	TRBV15	TRBJ2-5	14	CATSRDTGGETQYF	TGTGCCACCAGCAGAGATACTGGAGGAGAGACCCAGTACTTC
-	TRBD1	TRBV28	TRBJ2-3	15	CASRKQGAGTDTQYF	TGTGCCAGCAGAAAACAGGGGGCGGGGACAGATACGCAGTATTTT
-	TRBD2	TRBV6-1	TRBJ2-5	15	CASSEEGLAGMSQYF	TGTGCCAGCAGTGAAGAGGGGCTAGCGGGGATGTCCCAGTACTTC
-	-	TRBV5-4	TRBJ1-4	14	CASSLQVDAEKLFF	TGTGCCAGCAGCTTACAGGTTGACGCCGAAAAACTGTTTTTT
-	-	TRBV21-1	TRBJ1-3	17	CASSKFRDRGSGNTIYF	TGTGCCAGCAGCAAGTTCCGGGACAGGGGCTCTGGAAACACCATATATTTT